The clone carrying this TCR beta chain came up a few times. Its antigen is undetermined. This CDR3 spans 16 amino acids. The germline gives CDR1 LGHNA, CDR2 YSLEER. V shed 2 bases, J shed 0 bases, and the junction held 0 bases outside the gene matches. This record belongs to a study of graft-versus-host responses after intestinal transplantation. Study-wide findings and caveats: Elevated graft-versus-host to host-versus-graft clonal ratios in allografts were recorded for patients with graft-donor T cell macrochimerism.

Produced via immunoSEQ multiplex PCR; TCRdb's table is partial and in-frame only. The table lists around 17,000 clones, over 70% of them singletons. The clonotype originates from a human patient who received an intestinal transplant, so some T cells may come from the graft donor. V is TRBV4-3 and J is TRBJ2-6; 8 positions match TRBD2. The sequencing used PBMCs, collected around 110 days after intestinal transplant. CDR3 sequence reads: CASSQTSGSGANVLTF. The CDR3 DNA reads TGCGCCAGCAGCCAAACTAGCGGCTCTGGGGCCAACGTCCTGACTTTC.